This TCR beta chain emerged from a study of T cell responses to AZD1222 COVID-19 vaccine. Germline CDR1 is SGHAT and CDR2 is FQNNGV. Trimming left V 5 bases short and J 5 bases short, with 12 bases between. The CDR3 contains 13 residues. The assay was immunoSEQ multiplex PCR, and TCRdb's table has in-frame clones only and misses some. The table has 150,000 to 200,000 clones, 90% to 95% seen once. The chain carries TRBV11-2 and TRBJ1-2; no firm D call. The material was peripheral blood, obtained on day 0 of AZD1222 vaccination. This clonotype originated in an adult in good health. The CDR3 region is CASSPDRQYGYTF. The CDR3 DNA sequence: TGTGCCAGCAGCCCAGATCGGCAATATGGCTACACCTTC. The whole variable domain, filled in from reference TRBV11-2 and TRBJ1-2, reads EAGVAQSPRYKIIEKRQSVAFWCNPISGHATLYWYQQILGQGPKLLIQFQNNGVVDDSQLPKDRFSAERLKGVDSTLKIQPAKLEDSAVYLCASSPDRQYGYTFGSGTRLTVV.